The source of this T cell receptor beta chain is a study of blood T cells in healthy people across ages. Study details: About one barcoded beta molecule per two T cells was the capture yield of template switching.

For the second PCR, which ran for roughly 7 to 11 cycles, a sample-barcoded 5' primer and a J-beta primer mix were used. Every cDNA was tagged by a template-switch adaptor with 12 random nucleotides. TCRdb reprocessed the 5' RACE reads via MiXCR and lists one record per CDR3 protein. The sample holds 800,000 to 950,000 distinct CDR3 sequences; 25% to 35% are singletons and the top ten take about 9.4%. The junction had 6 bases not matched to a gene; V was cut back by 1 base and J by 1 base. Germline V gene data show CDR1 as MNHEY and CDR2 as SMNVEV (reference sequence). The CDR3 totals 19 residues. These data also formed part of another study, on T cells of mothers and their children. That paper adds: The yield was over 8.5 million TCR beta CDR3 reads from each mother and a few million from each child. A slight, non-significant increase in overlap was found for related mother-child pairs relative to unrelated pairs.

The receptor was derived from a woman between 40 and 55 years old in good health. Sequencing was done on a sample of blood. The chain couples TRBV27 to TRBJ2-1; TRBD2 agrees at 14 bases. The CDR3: CASSLLTSGGVPSYNEQFF. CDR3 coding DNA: TGTGCCAGCAGTTTATTGACTAGCGGGGGGGTCCCGTCCTACAATGAGCAGTTCTTC.